The following is a TCR beta chain sequence with its context. Measured with immunoSEQ multiplex PCR; TCRdb has only the in-frame clones, and not every one. Of some 500,000 clones in the sample, 90% to 96% were seen once. The data were obtained in a study of shared clonotypes between healthy human individuals. Study-level information: Donors had three CD4 naive, three CD4 memory, two CD8 naive and one CD8 memory plate apiece.

Trimming removed 6 bases at V and 0 bases at J, with 8 bases between. Germline V gene sequence: CDR1 MNHNY, CDR2 SVGAGI (reference sequence). The length of the CDR3 is 13 residues. This TCR was sampled from a woman aged 30 to 39 in good health. Sequenced input: naive CD4+ T cells sorted from blood. Subset reported: CD45RA+ positively selected. The chain has TRBV6-6 and TRBJ1-1; D is possibly TRBD1 (5 bases). The CDR3 nucleotides are TGTGCCAGCAGCCGACAGATGAACACTGAAGCTTTCTTT. Residues: CASSRQMNTEAFF.